The TCR beta chain described here comes from a study of T cell changes during pregnancy in multiple sclerosis. This clone is a singleton in its sample. Germline CDR1 reads MGHDK; CDR2 reads SYGVNS. The CDR3 runs to 12 residues. V shed 3 bases and J shed 4 bases, with 3 bases lying between them. Profiled with immunoSEQ multiplex PCR; TCRdb holds only in-frame clones, not every one. Seen here are some 80,000 clones, roughly 90% observed once, and the top ten hold about 0.9%. The chain combines TRBV25-1 with TRBJ2-2; no clear D. This sequence was found in a female donor in good health, enrolled as a control in a pregnancy study. Sequencing was performed on peripheral blood, taken in the first trimester of pregnancy. For the CDR3, the DNA is TGTGCCAGCAGTGACGTCACCGGGGAGCTGTTTTTT. Translating it yields CASSDVTGELFF.